Each of the 23 T cell receptor beta chains below was sequenced from the same sample in a study of blood T cell repertoires in COVID-19. Assay: immunoSEQ multiplex PCR; the TCRdb copy retains only in-frame clones and omits some. The table includes over 120,000 clones, approximately 80% detected once. Sequencing was done on a sample of PBMCs or T cells enriched from blood (not recorded which). These receptors were collected from a man aged 45-65 years who had recovered from COVID-19.

This clone was counted once. The J gene is TRBJ2-5, the V gene TRBV7-6; tentatively, D is TRBD2 (5 bases). The CDR3 contains 16 residues. The V gene lost 5 bases and the J gene lost 5 bases, with 21 bases spanning the gap. Germline V gene sequence: CDR1 SGHVS, CDR2 FNYEAQ. In DNA, the CDR3 is TGTGCCAGCAGCCCCGGACGGGGAATAGGACGGGAGACCCAGTACTTC. It codes for CASSPGRGIGRETQYF.

This chain connects TRBV10-1 to TRBJ2-4; 7 bases are a match to TRBD1. The CDR3 is 14 amino acids. Unmatched junction bases numbered 12, after V lost 6 bases and J lost 10 bases. Germline V gene sequence: CDR1 WNHNN, CDR2 SYGVQD (reference sequence). The CDR3 protein is CASSSRQGSLIQYF. CDR3 nucleotide sequence: TGCGCCAGCAGCTCCCGACAGGGATCGCTTATTCAGTACTTC.

The V call is TRBV3-1 (or the pseudogene TRBV3-2), the J call TRBJ2-1, with 7 bases aligning to TRBD2. Germline V lookup: CDR1 LGHDT, CDR2 YNNKEL (reference sequence). J lost 2 bases, V lost 4 bases, and 5 bases had no gene match. This CDR3 comprises 15 residues. The CDR3 DNA reads TGTGCCAGCAGCCCAGGTGGGACTACCTACAATGAGCAGTTCTTC. This encodes CASSPGGTTYNEQFF.

J is TRBJ2-2 and V is TRBV5-4; the match to TRBD1 covers 8 bases. This CDR3 is built from 16 residues. CDR1 SGHNT and CDR2 YYREEE come from the germline V gene (reference sequence). Trimming took 4 bases from V and 2 from J; bases not matched to a gene: 7. CDR3 sequence reads: CASSDLRGRNTGELFF. The CDR3 DNA follows: TGTGCCAGCAGCGACCTCAGGGGGCGTAACACCGGGGAGCTGTTTTTT.

This chain uses TRBV11-3 with TRBJ1-1; D unresolved. Per the germline V gene, CDR1 is SGHNT and CDR2 is YENEEA. The CDR3 sequence is 13 residues long. V lost 1 base and J 2 bases, leaving 5 bases between the germline ends. The CDR3 region is CASSLGDNTEAFF. DNA of the CDR3: TGTGCCAGCAGCTTAGGAGATAACACTGAAGCTTTCTTT.

This clone has only one observation. The junction shows a germline mismatch at one end, possibly a read error. The rearrangement uses TRBV29-1 and TRBJ2-3, with D perhaps being TRBD1 or TRBD2 (6 bases each). The germline CDR1 and CDR2 sequences are SQVTM and ANQGSEA. The CDR3 contains 15 residues. The CDR3 coding sequence is TGCAGCGTGGAAGGGGGGCCAATCCTCAAAGATACGCAGTATTTT. Its protein is CSVEGGPILKDTQYF.

The chain combines TRBV7-9 with TRBJ2-5; 8 bases fit TRBD1. J lost 4 bases, V lost 3 bases, and 1 base had no gene match. This CDR3 has 13 residues. Germline V gene lookup returns CDR1 SEHNR and CDR2 FQNEAQ (reference sequence). CDR3 protein: CASSFDRGETQYF. The CDR3 nucleotides are TGTGCCAGCAGCTTCGACAGGGGAGAGACCCAGTACTTC.

This chain connects TRBV19 to TRBJ2-7; 8 bases map to TRBD1. The germline V gene has CDR1 LNHDA and CDR2 SQIVND (reference sequence). V lost 4 bases and J lost 3; bases outside the gene matches: 5. This CDR3 spans 14 amino acids. CDR3 sequence: CASSNGQGFYEQYF. CDR3 coding DNA: TGTGCCAGTAGTAACGGACAGGGTTTCTACGAGCAGTACTTC.

The gene calls are TRBV10-3 and TRBJ1-1; 7 bases line up with TRBD1. CDR3 length: 14 residues. V shed 4 bases and J 2 bases; nucleotides not matched to a gene: 4. Germline lookup yields CDR1 ENHRY and CDR2 SYGVKD. In nucleotides, the CDR3 is TGTGCCATCAGTGCCGGGACAGTTAACACTGAAGCTTTCTTT. It codes for CAISAGTVNTEAFF.

This clone was seen only once. The chain recombines TRBV4-1 with TRBJ2-1, with 9 nucleotides matching TRBD1. The CDR3 is 18 residues long. V lost 1 base and J lost 4; bases outside the gene matches: 11. Germline loops: CDR1 MGHRA, CDR2 YSYEKL. The CDR3, as DNA: TGCGCCAGCAGCCAAGTTCTCAAACCGGGACAGGGTTACAATGAGCAGTTCTTC. Translating gives CASSQVLKPGQGYNEQFF.

The rearrangement uses TRBV7-3 and TRBJ1-1; perhaps TRBD1 as D (5 bases). This CDR3 is 14 amino acids long. Trimming shortened V by 0 bases and J by 7 bases, and 12 bases separated the two germline ends. Germline V lookup: CDR1 SGHTA, CDR2 FQGTGA. In DNA, the CDR3 is TGTGCCAGCAGCTTAACAGGGGTAGGCAATGAAGCTTTCTTT. Protein sequence: CASSLTGVGNEAFF.

This chain uses TRBV27 with TRBJ2-5; 10 nucleotides match TRBD2. The germline gives CDR1 MNHEY, CDR2 SMNVEV (reference sequence). V gave up 6 bases and J gave up 5 bases; unmatched junction bases: 3. There are 13 residues in the CDR3. CDR3 protein: CASRLAGKETQYF. The CDR3 bases are TGTGCCAGCAGACTAGCGGGGAAGGAGACCCAGTACTTC.

J is TRBJ1-1 and V is TRBV5-1; 8 nucleotides match TRBD1. Unmatched junction bases numbered 9, after V lost 1 base and J lost 4 bases. The CDR3 runs to 16 residues. Germline-derived CDR1 and CDR2 are SGHRS and YFSETQ. CDR3: CASSLTGQGLVTEAFF. In nucleotides, the CDR3 is TGCGCCAGCAGCTTGACAGGACAGGGTTTGGTCACTGAAGCTTTCTTT.

V and J are TRBV4-2 and TRBJ1-1; tentatively, D is TRBD1 (5 bases). Trimming removed 6 bases from V and 1 base from J, with 15 bases in between. The CDR3 consists of 15 residues. Per germline, CDR1 LGHNA and CDR2 YNFKEQ. The chain's CDR3 is CASRRAGGGNTEAFF. The CDR3 nucleotides read TGTGCCAGCAGGAGAGCGGGGGGAGGGAACACTGAAGCTTTCTTT.

The chain employs TRBV7-2 and TRBJ1-1; 10 bases align to TRBD1. V lost 2 bases to trimming and J lost 6 bases; unmatched junction nucleotides: 3. This CDR3 has 14 amino acids. Per germline, CDR1 SGHTA and CDR2 FQGNSA. CDR3 residues: CASSLSTGGAEAFF. CDR3 in DNA: TGTGCCAGCAGCTTATCGACAGGGGGCGCTGAAGCTTTCTTT.

This clone was seen just once. The V and J genes are TRBV6-2 or TRBV6-3 and TRBJ1-2; 10 bases line up with TRBD1. Germline CDR1 MNHEY, CDR2 SVGEGT. With 2 bases clipped from V and 7 bases from J, the junction kept 10 bases outside the gene matches. The CDR3 sequence is 16 residues long. The CDR3: CASSYGQGVPPGGYTF. DNA of the CDR3: TGTGCCAGCAGTTACGGACAGGGGGTACCGCCCGGTGGCTACACCTTC.

The chain joins TRBV4-2 to TRBJ2-7; 8 bases map to TRBD2. In germline, CDR1 is LGHNA, CDR2 YNFKEQ. V shed 1 base and J 2 bases; nucleotides not matched to a gene: 4. The CDR3 totals 15 residues. The DNA for the CDR3 is TGTGCCAGCAGCCAAGGCGGGGGGCCGCCCTACGAGCAGTACTTC. It translates to CASSQGGGPPYEQYF.

The sample holds one count of this clone. The rearrangement uses TRBV24-1 and TRBJ1-4; TRBD1 matches 8 bases. Germline values: CDR1 KGHDR, CDR2 SFDVKD. There are 15 residues in the CDR3. V shed 9 bases, J shed 4 bases, and the junction held 9 bases outside the gene matches. CDR3 in amino acids: CATPPLTGDNEKLFF. CDR3 nucleotide sequence: TGTGCCACCCCACCCTTGACAGGGGATAATGAAAAACTGTTTTTT.

A single count supports this clone. This chain links TRBV19 with TRBJ2-5; 9 bases are a match to TRBD1. This CDR3 contains 15 residues. The germline V gene has CDR1 LNHDA and CDR2 SQIVND (reference sequence). V trimming: 3 bases; J trimming: 4 bases; junction bases outside the gene matches: 6. The DNA of the CDR3 is TGTGCCAGTAGTATGGGGGACAGGGCCGGAGAGACCCAGTACTTC. Protein: CASSMGDRAGETQYF.

The V call is TRBV10-1, the J call TRBJ2-1, with D perhaps matching TRBD2 (6 bases). This CDR3 is built from 14 residues. Germline V gene sequence: CDR1 WNHNN, CDR2 SYGVQD (reference sequence). Trimming removed 2 bases from V and 9 bases from J, with 14 bases in between. In DNA, the CDR3 is TGCGCCAGCAGTGAGAAATGGCAGGGAGGTGAGCAGTTCTTC. Protein sequence: CASSEKWQGGEQFF.

This clone occurred once. The gene calls are TRBV20-1 and TRBJ1-3; D possibly corresponds to TRBD1 (5 bases). CDR1 DFQATT and CDR2 SNEGSKA come from the germline V gene (reference sequence). This CDR3 has 13 residues. V gave up 3 bases and J gave up 4 bases, with 10 bases separating them. In DNA, the CDR3 is TGCAGTGCTAGTGCAGGGCAAGGAAACACCATATATTTT. Translating it yields CSASAGQGNTIYF.

This rearrangement joins TRBV5-4 to TRBJ2-5, with 12 bases that match TRBD2. Germline CDR1 reads SGHNT; CDR2 reads YYREEE (reference sequence). This CDR3 comprises 16 residues. The J segment lost 5 bases and the V segment lost 4 bases, leaving 9 bases of the junction unmatched. The CDR3 is CASSQLAGGPGETQYF. CDR3 coding DNA: TGTGCCAGCAGCCAGCTAGCGGGGGGGCCTGGGGAGACCCAGTACTTC.

The chain couples TRBV2 to TRBJ1-1, with D perhaps matching TRBD1 (5 bases). Germline V gene data show CDR1 as SNHLY and CDR2 as FYNNEI. The germline V and J ends were trimmed by 4 bases and 10 bases, with 10 bases remaining between them. The CDR3 contains 11 residues. The chain's CDR3 is CASSGGVPAFF. In DNA, the CDR3 is TGTGCCAGCAGTGGGGGGGTCCCAGCTTTCTTT. The variable domain in full, completed from reference TRBV2 and TRBJ1-1, reads EPEVTQTPSHQVTQMGQEVILRCVPISNHLYFYWYRQILGQKVEFLVSFYNNEISEKSEIFDDQFSVERPDGSNFTLKIRSTKLEDSAMYFCASSGGVPAFFGQGTRLTVV.